This T cell receptor beta chain was captured by sequencing in a study of blood T cell repertoires in COVID-19. Study summary: The United States, Italy and Spain provided the acute and convalescent COVID-19 samples. In each case, the material was cDNA or gDNA derived from T cells, B-cell-depleted T cells, or PBMCs.

This clone was seen only once. Per the authors' pipeline: By means of reference gene primer amplification, nucleated cell counts were estimated. Only in-frame clones appear in the TCRdb table, and some are missing; sequencing was by immunoSEQ multiplex PCR. V and J calls and clone size are given by that table; D and trimming were obtained from the DNA. Seen here are hundreds of thousands of clones, about 80% observed once, and the top ten hold 8.6%. J was trimmed by 13 bases and V by 7 bases; bases with no gene match: 9. This CDR3 spans 13 amino acids. Per the germline V gene, CDR1 is SQVTM and CDR2 is ANQGSEA.

The rearrangement links TRBV29-1 to TRBJ2-1; TRBD2 matches 14 bases. The source material was peripheral blood. The TCR comes from a human donor in a cohort sampled during active COVID-19. DNA of the CDR3: TGCAGCGGCCCAGGCGGGACTAGCGGGAGTCAGTTCTTC. Its protein is CSGPGGTSGSQFF.